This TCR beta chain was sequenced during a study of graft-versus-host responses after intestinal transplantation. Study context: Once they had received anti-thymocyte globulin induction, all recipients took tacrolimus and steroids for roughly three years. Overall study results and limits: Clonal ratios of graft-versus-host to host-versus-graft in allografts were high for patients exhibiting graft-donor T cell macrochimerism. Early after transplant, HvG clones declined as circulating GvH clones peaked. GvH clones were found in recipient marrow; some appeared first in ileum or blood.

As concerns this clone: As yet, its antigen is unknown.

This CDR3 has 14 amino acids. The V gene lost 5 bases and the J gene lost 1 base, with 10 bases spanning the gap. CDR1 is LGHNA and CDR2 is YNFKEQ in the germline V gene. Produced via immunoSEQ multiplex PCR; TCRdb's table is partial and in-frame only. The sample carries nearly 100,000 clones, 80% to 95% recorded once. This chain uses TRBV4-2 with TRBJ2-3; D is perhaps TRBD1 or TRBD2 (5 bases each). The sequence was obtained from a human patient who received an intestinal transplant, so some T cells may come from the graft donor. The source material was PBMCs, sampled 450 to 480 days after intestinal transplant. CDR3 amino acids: CASSTRGGTDTQYF. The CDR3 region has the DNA TGTGCCAGCAGCACTCGGGGCGGCACAGATACGCAGTATTTT.